Listed below are T cell receptor beta chains from one sample, sequenced in a study of graft-versus-host responses after intestinal transplantation. Assay: immunoSEQ multiplex PCR; the TCRdb copy retains only in-frame clones and omits some. Counted here are tens of thousands of clones, 84% occurring once; the ten biggest clones make up nearly 0.4%. Their antigens are not known. This specimen was unstimulated CD4+ T cells sorted from spleen or lymph node cells, taken before transplant. Source of these receptors: a human donor who was the organ donor for an intestinal transplant. The CDR3 runs from the conserved cysteine through the conserved F or W. A D gene is named only where the DNA matches it firmly. Expanded clones get a size class; other rows say once, few or many, or leave the size out.

D: .; size: once; J: TRBJ1-2; V: TRBV2; CDR3: CASSGNRDGYTF; DNA: TGTGCCAGCAGTGGGAACAGGGACGGCTACACCTTC
D: .; size: .; J: TRBJ1-2; V: TRBV5-6; CDR3: CASSPYPLSNYGYTF; DNA: TGTGCCAGCAGCCCGTACCCCCTGAGTAACTATGGCTACACCTTC
D: TRBD1; size: .; J: TRBJ2-2; V: TRBV18; CDR3: CASSPQDRQGGELFF; DNA: TGTGCCAGCTCACCGCAGGACAGGCAAGGCGGGGAGCTGTTTTTT
D: .; size: .; J: TRBJ1-1; V: TRBV11-3; CDR3: CASSSGDVDTEAFF; DNA: TGTGCCAGCAGCTCGGGGGACGTTGACACTGAAGCTTTCTTT
D: .; size: .; J: TRBJ1-2; V: TRBV28; CDR3: CASGDTSNYGYTF; DNA: TGTGCCAGCGGCGACACTTCTAACTATGGCTACACCTTC
D: .; size: .; J: TRBJ1-2; V: TRBV2; CDR3: CASSRSGNYGYTF; DNA: TGTGCCAGCAGTAGGTCGGGGAACTATGGCTACACCTTC
D: TRBD1; size: .; J: TRBJ1-4; V: TRBV5-1; CDR3: CASSLGQGFEKLFF; DNA: TGCGCCAGCAGCCTAGGACAGGGCTTTGAAAAACTGTTTTTT
D: .; size: few; J: TRBJ1-1; V: TRBV28; CDR3: CASSLLGGRTEAFF; DNA: TGTGCCAGCAGTTTACTGGGGGGTCGGACTGAAGCTTTCTTT
D: TRBD2; size: .; J: TRBJ2-1; V: TRBV25-1; CDR3: CASSEWGGGPSDEQFF; DNA: TGTGCCAGCAGTGAATGGGGCGGGGGGCCCTCCGATGAGCAGTTCTTC
D: TRBD1; size: .; J: TRBJ2-2; V: TRBV30; CDR3: CAWSVQGTGELFF; DNA: TGTGCCTGGAGTGTACAGGGGACCGGGGAGCTGTTTTTT
D: TRBD1; size: .; J: TRBJ2-2; V: TRBV27; CDR3: CASRLTSPFPGQAPSTGELFF; DNA: TGTGCCAGCAGGCTAACAAGCCCCTTCCCAGGACAGGCCCCGAGCACCGGGGAGCTGTTTTTT
D: .; size: .; J: TRBJ1-2; V: TRBV7-9; CDR3: CASSLGGYYGYTF; DNA: TGTGCCAGCAGTTTGGGGGGGTACTATGGCTACACCTTC
D: .; size: .; J: TRBJ2-5; V: TRBV15; CDR3: CATSRERDNQETQYF; DNA: TGTGCCACCAGCAGAGAACGGGACAACCAAGAGACCCAGTACTTC
D: .; size: .; J: TRBJ1-2; V: TRBV5-1; CDR3: CASSLDSVPYGYTF; DNA: TGCGCCAGCAGCTTGGATTCAGTGCCGTATGGCTACACCTTC
D: TRBD1; size: .; J: TRBJ1-3; V: TRBV2; CDR3: CASSSVSGQGAGNTIYF; DNA: TGTGCCAGCAGTAGTGTTTCGGGACAGGGGGCTGGAAACACCATATATTTT
D: TRBD2; size: .; J: TRBJ2-3; V: TRBV6-5; CDR3: CASRGLAAPTDTQYF; DNA: TGTGCCAGCAGAGGACTAGCAGCCCCCACAGATACGCAGTATTTT
D: TRBD1; size: .; J: TRBJ2-1; V: TRBV10-1; CDR3: CASQGETTFF; DNA: TGCGCCAGTCAGGGGGAGACTACGTTCTTC
D: TRBD1; size: .; J: TRBJ1-5; V: TRBV28; CDR3: CASSLDRVQPQHF; DNA: TGTGCCAGCAGTTTGGACAGGGTACAGCCCCAGCATTTT
D: TRBD1; size: .; J: TRBJ2-3; V: TRBV5-1; CDR3: CASSNDRGGGDTQYF; DNA: TGCGCCAGCAGCAACGACAGGGGGGGAGGAGATACGCAGTATTTT
D: .; size: .; J: TRBJ2-2; V: TRBV7-7; CDR3: CASSTGLTNTGELFF; DNA: TGTGCTAGCAGCACGGGACTTACGAACACCGGGGAGCTGTTTTTT
D: .; size: .; J: TRBJ2-1; V: TRBV29-1; CDR3: CSVVGQTSSYNEQFF; DNA: TGCAGCGTTGTAGGACAGACGAGCTCCTACAATGAGCAGTTCTTC
D: TRBD1; size: .; J: TRBJ1-4; V: TRBV5-6; CDR3: CASSATGGSQKLFF; DNA: TGTGCCAGCAGCGCGACAGGGGGATCACAAAAACTGTTTTTT
D: TRBD1; size: .; J: TRBJ1-6; V: TRBV5-1; CDR3: CASSTDRAPLHF; DNA: TGCGCCAGCAGCACTGACAGGGCACCCCTCCACTTT
D: .; size: .; J: TRBJ2-6; V: TRBV5-1; CDR3: CASSLGLATGANVLTF; DNA: TGCGCCAGCAGCTTGGGGCTAGCAACCGGGGCCAACGTCCTGACTTTC
D: TRBD1; size: .; J: TRBJ1-2; V: TRBV6-5; CDR3: CASRTLDRSRGYTF; DNA: TGTGCCAGCAGAACCCTGGACAGGTCTCGTGGCTACACCTTC
D: .; size: .; J: TRBJ2-2; V: TRBV7-6; CDR3: CASSETSLSGELFF; DNA: TGTGCCAGCAGCGAGACTAGTTTGTCCGGGGAGCTGTTTTTT
D: TRBD1; size: .; J: TRBJ1-1; V: TRBV10-3; CDR3: CAISVGTGGTEAFF; DNA: TGTGCCATCAGTGTAGGGACAGGGGGCACTGAAGCTTTCTTT
D: TRBD1; size: once; J: TRBJ1-4; V: TRBV11-2; CDR3: CASSQGQLDSTNEKLFF; DNA: TGTGCCAGCAGCCAGGGACAGCTAGATTCAACTAATGAAAAACTGTTTTTT
D: .; size: .; J: TRBJ1-6; V: TRBV7-9; CDR3: CASSLLPYSPLHF; DNA: TGTGCCAGCAGCTTACTCCCGTATTCACCCCTCCACTTT
D: .; size: .; J: TRBJ1-1; V: TRBV28; CDR3: CASCGQMNTEAFF; DNA: TGTGCCAGCTGCGGACAGATGAACACTGAAGCTTTCTTT
D: .; size: .; J: TRBJ1-5; V: TRBV7-9; CDR3: CASSRSSGLSNQPQHF; DNA: TGTGCCAGCAGCCGGAGTTCGGGACTTAGCAATCAGCCCCAGCATTTT
D: .; size: once; J: TRBJ1-1; V: TRBV30; CDR3: CAWSVPIQGSEAFF; DNA: TGTGCCTGGAGTGTTCCCATACAGGGCAGTGAAGCTTTCTTT
D: .; size: .; J: TRBJ1-5; V: TRBV4-2; CDR3: CASSQREEQPQHF; DNA: TGTGCCAGCAGCCAGAGGGAGGAGCAGCCCCAGCATTTT
D: .; size: .; J: TRBJ1-4; V: TRBV4-1; CDR3: CASSQQNPGTHATNEKLFF; DNA: TGCGCCAGCAGCCAGCAGAATCCCGGGACACATGCAACTAATGAAAAACTGTTTTTT
D: TRBD1; size: .; J: TRBJ1-1; V: TRBV6-5; CDR3: CASSYSTGGFNTEAFF; DNA: TGTGCCAGCAGTTACTCGACAGGGGGATTTAACACTGAAGCTTTCTTT
D: TRBD1; size: .; J: TRBJ1-2; V: TRBV13; CDR3: CASSSQGVGGYTF; DNA: TGTGCCAGCAGCTCCCAGGGGGTCGGTGGCTACACCTTC
D: TRBD1; size: .; J: TRBJ1-5; V: TRBV7-2; CDR3: CASSSEGQGLSQPQHF; DNA: TGTGCCAGCAGCTCGGAGGGACAGGGTCTAAGTCAGCCCCAGCATTTT
D: .; size: .; J: TRBJ1-3; V: TRBV9; CDR3: CASSASQGGGNTIYF; DNA: TGTGCCAGCAGCGCCTCCCAGGGTGGTGGAAACACCATATATTTT
D: TRBD1; size: .; J: TRBJ2-2; V: TRBV9; CDR3: CASSVGGGTVGELFF; DNA: TGTGCCAGCAGCGTAGGAGGGGGCACGGTCGGGGAGCTGTTTTTT
D: .; size: .; J: TRBJ1-5; V: TRBV5-1; CDR3: CASSSDGGRNQPQHF; DNA: TGCGCCAGCAGCTCCGATGGGGGCCGCAATCAGCCCCAGCATTTT
D: .; size: .; J: TRBJ1-1; V: TRBV18; CDR3: CASSLDMNTEAFF; DNA: TGTGCCAGCTCACTGGACATGAACACTGAAGCTTTCTTT
D: TRBD1; size: .; J: TRBJ2-3; V: TRBV6-1; CDR3: CASFTFGQGGDTQYF; DNA: TGTGCCAGCTTTACGTTTGGACAGGGTGGTGATACGCAGTATTTT
D: .; size: .; J: TRBJ2-1; V: TRBV10-1; CDR3: CASSDTGTTYNEQFF; DNA: TGCGCCAGCAGTGATACAGGGACCACCTACAATGAGCAGTTCTTC
D: TRBD2; size: .; J: TRBJ2-5; V: TRBV4-2; CDR3: CASSQDESSGETQYF; DNA: TGTGCCAGCAGCCAAGATGAGTCTAGCGGAGAGACCCAGTACTTC
D: TRBD2; size: .; J: TRBJ2-3; V: TRBV2; CDR3: CASSDLASGGDTQYF; DNA: TGTGCCAGCAGTGATTTGGCTAGCGGGGGGGATACGCAGTATTTT
D: TRBD1; size: .; J: TRBJ1-5; V: TRBV4-2; CDR3: CASSQAQGDATQPQHF; DNA: TGTGCCAGCAGCCAGGCACAGGGGGATGCTACTCAGCCCCAGCATTTT
D: .; size: .; J: TRBJ1-2; V: TRBV2; CDR3: CASSASGYGYTF; DNA: TGTGCCAGCAGTGCGTCAGGCTATGGCTACACCTTC
D: .; size: .; J: TRBJ2-5; V: TRBV9; CDR3: CASSVEPGETQYF; DNA: TGTGCCAGCAGCGTAGAGCCTGGAGAGACCCAGTACTTC
D: .; size: .; J: TRBJ1-2; V: TRBV6-5; CDR3: CASSQGLHGYTF; DNA: TGTGCCAGCAGTCAGGGACTCCATGGCTACACCTTC
D: TRBD2; size: once; J: TRBJ2-3; V: TRBV11-2; CDR3: CASSLGAGGAGDTQYF; DNA: TGTGCCAGCAGCCTAGGGGCGGGGGGGGCCGGAGATACGCAGTATTTT
D: TRBD1; size: once; J: TRBJ1-5; V: TRBV28; CDR3: CASSTVQGIGNQPQHF; DNA: TGTGCCAGCAGTACGGTACAGGGGATCGGCAATCAGCCCCAGCATTTT
D: .; size: .; J: TRBJ2-2; V: TRBV10-3; CDR3: CAISESTGTPGELFF; DNA: TGTGCCATCAGTGAGTCGACGGGTACCCCCGGGGAGCTGTTTTTT
D: TRBD2; size: .; J: TRBJ2-3; V: TRBV9; CDR3: CASSAPPRAGVPTDTQYF; DNA: TGTGCCAGCAGCGCCCCGCCCAGGGCGGGGGTTCCCACAGATACGCAGTATTTT
D: .; size: .; J: TRBJ1-2; V: TRBV6-5; CDR3: CASSEEGRRGYTF; DNA: TGTGCCAGCAGTGAGGAGGGGCGACGGGGCTACACCTTC
D: .; size: once; J: TRBJ1-5; V: TRBV23-1; CDR3: CASSPRQPQHF; DNA: TGCGCCAGCAGTCCTCGTCAGCCCCAGCATTTT
D: .; size: .; J: TRBJ1-2; V: TRBV5-5; CDR3: CASTRTELNYGYTF; DNA: TGTGCCAGCACCCGGACAGAGCTTAACTATGGCTACACCTTC
D: .; size: .; J: TRBJ2-3; V: TRBV6-1; CDR3: CASQQTWGADTQYF; DNA: TGTGCCAGCCAACAGACATGGGGCGCAGATACGCAGTATTTT
D: TRBD1; size: .; J: TRBJ1-5; V: TRBV18; CDR3: CASSPVKQGGYQPQHF; DNA: TGTGCCAGCTCACCCGTAAAGCAGGGGGGATATCAGCCCCAGCATTTT
D: TRBD1; size: few; J: TRBJ2-1; V: TRBV7-2; CDR3: CAARGLTGDKYNEQFF; DNA: TGTGCCGCCAGGGGGCTGACAGGGGACAAATACAATGAGCAGTTCTTC
D: TRBD2; size: .; J: TRBJ2-1; V: TRBV9; CDR3: CASSVEPAGGLVRHEQFF; DNA: TGTGCCAGCAGCGTAGAGCCAGCGGGGGGGCTAGTTAGGCATGAGCAGTTCTTC